This T cell receptor beta chain was profiled in a study of T cells in localized non-small cell lung cancer. Study findings and constraints: When the top 100 tumor clones were examined, a median approximately 62 of them also appeared in the adjacent lung, which was paired and uninvolved. In uninvolved adjacent lung, T cell clonality reached its highest value, exceeding tumor.

Some clones are missing from TCRdb's copy, which holds only in-frame ones; the method was immunoSEQ multiplex PCR. The table has approximately 22,000 clones, around 90% seen once. As concerns this clone: Its target is not known.

V gave up 6 bases and J gave up 3 bases, with 5 bases separating them. In germline, CDR1 is MGHDK, CDR2 SYGVNS. This CDR3 is 11 amino acids long. Sequences were derived from peripheral blood, sampled before any cancer treatment. The TCR sequence derives from a male donor aged 60 or over with stage I squamous cell lung carcinoma. The chain employs TRBV25-1 and TRBJ1-1, with no clear D. CDR3 protein: CASSLYTEAFF. CDR3 DNA: TGTGCCAGCAGCCTGTACACTGAAGCTTTCTTT. The full variable domain, in which reference TRBV25-1 and TRBJ1-1 provide the parts outside the CDR3, is EADIYQTPRYLVIGTGKKITLECSQTMGHDKMYWYQQDPGMELHLIHYSYGVNSTEKGDLSSESTVSRIRTEHFPLTLESARPSHTSQYLCASSLYTEAFFGQGTRLTVV.